This TCR beta chain was sequenced during a study of T cell repertoires in cytomegalovirus infection. Study summary: TCR beta signatures that were public indicated CMV infection and matching HLA type.

With respect to this clonotype: The antigen is undetermined.

The germline V gene encodes CDR1 LNHDA and CDR2 SQIVND (reference sequence). Trimming shortened V by 5 bases and J by 0 bases, and 14 bases separated the two germline ends. The CDR3 has 16 residues. TCRdb analysed the reads with MiXCR anew, one entry per CDR3 protein. The sample gives some 940,000 distinct CDR3 sequences, approximately 32% of which show up once; about an eighth is in the top ten. The starting material was cultured CD8+ T cells from PBMCs, obtained from culture after CMV antigen stimulation. This receptor was taken from a human donor in good health (CMV status not recorded). Some clones in this sample may be carry-over from other donors' samples. The rearrangement joins TRBV19 to TRBJ2-4; tentatively, D is TRBD2 (6 bases). The CDR3 DNA follows: TGTGCCAGTAGTGATAGGAGGGGACTAGCCAAAAACATTCAGTACTTC. Amino acid sequence: CASSDRRGLAKNIQYF. Looking up the rest from reference TRBV19 and TRBJ2-4 gives the full variable domain: DGGITQSPKYLFRKEGQNVTLSCEQNLNHDAMYWYRQDPGQGLRLIYYSQIVNDFQKGDIAEGYSVSREKKESFPLTVTSAQKNPTAFYLCASSDRRGLAKNIQYFGAGTRLSVL.